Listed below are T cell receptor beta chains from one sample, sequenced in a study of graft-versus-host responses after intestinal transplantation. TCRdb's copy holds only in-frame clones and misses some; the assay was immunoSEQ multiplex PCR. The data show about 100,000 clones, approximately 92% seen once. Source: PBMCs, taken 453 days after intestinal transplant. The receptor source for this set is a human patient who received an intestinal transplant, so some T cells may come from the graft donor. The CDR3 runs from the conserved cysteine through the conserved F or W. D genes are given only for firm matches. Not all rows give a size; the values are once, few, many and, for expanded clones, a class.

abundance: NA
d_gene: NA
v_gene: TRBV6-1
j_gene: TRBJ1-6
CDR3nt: TGTGCCAGCAGTGGGAAAAGATTGTCCTCACCCCTCCACTTT
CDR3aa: CASSGKRLSSPLHF

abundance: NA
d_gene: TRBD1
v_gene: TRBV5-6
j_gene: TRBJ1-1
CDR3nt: TGTGCCAGCAGCGCCGGGACAGGGAACACTGAAGCTTTCTTT
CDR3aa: CASSAGTGNTEAFF

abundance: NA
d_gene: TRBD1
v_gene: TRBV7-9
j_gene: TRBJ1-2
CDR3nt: TGTGCCAGCAGCCCTGGACAGGGTGAAAATGGCTACACCTTC
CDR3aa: CASSPGQGENGYTF

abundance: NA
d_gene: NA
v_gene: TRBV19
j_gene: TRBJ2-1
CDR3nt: TGTGCCAGTATAGGGTGGACTCAGGATGAGCAGTTCTTC
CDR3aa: CASIGWTQDEQFF

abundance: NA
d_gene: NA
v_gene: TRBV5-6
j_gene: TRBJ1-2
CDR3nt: TGTGCCAGCAGCCCGCCCCATTTGGGGGGCTATGGCTACACCTTC
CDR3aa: CASSPPHLGGYGYTF

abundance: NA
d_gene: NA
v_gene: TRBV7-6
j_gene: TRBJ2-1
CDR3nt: TGTGCCAGCAGCTTGGGGCGCCACAATGAGCAGTTCTTC
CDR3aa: CASSLGRHNEQFF

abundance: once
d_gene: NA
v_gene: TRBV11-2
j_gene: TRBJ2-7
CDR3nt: TGTGCCAGCAGCTTAGTATACGGCTACGAGCAGTACTTC
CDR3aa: CASSLVYGYEQYF

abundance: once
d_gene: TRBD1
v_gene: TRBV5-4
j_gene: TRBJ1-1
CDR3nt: TGTGCCAGCAGCTACGACAGGGAAGGATTGGATTCGAGAGCTTTCTTT
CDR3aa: CASSYDREGLDSRAFF

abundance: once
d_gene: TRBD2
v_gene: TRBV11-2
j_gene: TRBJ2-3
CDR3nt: TGTGCCAGCAGCTTGACTAGCGGGGGGGCCGATACGCAGTATTTT
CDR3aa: CASSLTSGGADTQYF

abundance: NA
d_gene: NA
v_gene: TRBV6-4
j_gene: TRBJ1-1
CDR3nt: TGTGCCAGCAGCACGGGGACTGAAGCTTTCTTT
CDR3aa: CASSTGTEAFF